The 17 T cell receptor beta chains listed next were all sequenced from one sample in a study of tumor-infiltrating lymphocytes in primary liver carcinoma. The template, around 540 ng total RNA, yielded TCR beta cDNA made with a constant-region primer. Slightly modified ARM-PCR with three nested multiplex PCR rounds yielded TCR beta libraries. Investigators reported that the first two PCR rounds, at 10 cycles each, used TRBV1-TRBV30 forward primers with a C-beta reverse primer. TCRdb re-called the multiplex PCR reads with MiXCR, one entry per CDR3 protein. The repertoire has roughly 120,000 distinct CDR3 sequences, around 64% of them found once; the top ten carry approximately 8%. It was from about 19-30 mg of unsorted bulk tissue that RNA and DNA were co-extracted. The sequenced material came from liver tumor tissue from sampling region 3. Subset denoted: tumor region T3, left-lateral pole. These receptor sequences come from a woman aged 55-69 years with primary liver carcinoma and hepatitis B virus infection.

Remarks on this clonotype: At one end the junction does not follow the germline gene, possibly because of a read error. The chain has TRBV28 and TRBJ2-1; possibly TRBD2 for D (7 bases). Germline loops: CDR1 MDHEN, CDR2 SYDVKM. The CDR3 covers 15 residues. In DNA, the CDR3 is TGTGCCAGCAGTTTCCCGGTTTCGGGGGGCAATGAGCAGTTATTC. Its translation: CASSFPVSGGNEQLF. The full variable domain, completed using reference TRBV28 and TRBJ2-1, is DVKVTQSSRYLVKRTGEKVFLECVQDMDHENMFWYRQDPGLGLRLIYFSYDVKMKEKGDIPEGYSVSREKKERFSLILESASTNQTSMYLCASSFPVSGGNEQLFGPGTRLTVL.

As to this clonotype: No conserved phenylalanine or tryptophan is present at the end of the CDR3, so a read error is the likely explanation. This rearrangement joins TRBV29-1 to TRBJ2-7, with D tentatively TRBD2 (6 bases). There are 14 residues in the CDR3. Germline V lookup: CDR1 SQVTM, CDR2 ANQGSEA. The ends were cut back, 4 bases at V and 4 bases at J, with 17 bases in the middle. The CDR3 protein is CSVAGIAATYEQYL. The CDR3 DNA follows: TGCAGCGTTGCGGGGATAGCGGCAACATACGAGCAGTACCTC.

Worth noting for this clonotype: At one end, the junction sequence differs from germline, possibly due to a read error. The rearrangement joins TRBV20-1 to TRBJ1-5, with D possibly TRBD1 on 5 matching bases. The CDR3 has 12 amino acids. Germline assignment: CDR1 DFQATT and CDR2 SNEGSKA (reference sequence). The DNA for the CDR3 is TGCAGTGCGGCGACCGGGGACCAGCCCCATCATTTT. Translation: CSAATGDQPHHF.

Notes on this clonotype: Possible read error: a much larger clone is one base away. The chain is built from TRBV10-3 and TRBJ1-2; D remains ambiguous. Germline CDR1 and CDR2: ENHRY and SYGVKD. The germline V and J ends were trimmed by 2 bases and 3 bases, with 7 bases remaining between them. This CDR3 region has 13 residues. CDR3 sequence (DNA): TGTGCCATCAGTGAGAAGGGCGACTATGGCTACACCTTC. Translating gives CAISEKGDYGYTF.

Regarding this clonotype: Germline is not matched at one junction end, which may reflect a read error. The chain links TRBV6-1 to TRBJ2-6, with D tentatively TRBD1 (5 bases). The CDR3 length is 14 residues. Germline lookup yields CDR1 MNHNS and CDR2 SASEGT. CDR3 nucleotides: TGTGCCAGCAGTAAATTCCCTGGGGCCAACGTCCTTACTTTC. It specifies CASSKFPGANVLTF.

This clonotype has more than one count but fewer than ten. V and J are TRBV7-9 and TRBJ2-1; unclear D gene. Trimming stripped 1 base from V and 7 bases from J, with 14 bases between. Germline-derived CDR1 and CDR2 are SEHNR and FQNEAQ (reference sequence). The CDR3 covers 15 residues. CDR3 protein: CASSLELVLPNEQFF. The CDR3 DNA reads TGTGCCAGCAGCTTAGAGCTGGTCCTACCGAATGAGCAGTTCTTC. Drawing the rest from reference TRBV7-9 and TRBJ2-1, the complete variable domain is DTGVSQNPRHKITKRGQNVTFRCDPISEHNRLYWYRQTLGQGPEFLTYFQNEAQLEKSRLLSDRFSAERPKGSFSTLEIQRTEQGDSAMYLCASSLELVLPNEQFFGPGTRLTVL.

For this clonotype: A read error is likely, as this CDR3 ends without the conserved phenylalanine or tryptophan. This chain joins TRBV6-1 and TRBJ2-1; 8 positions agree with TRBD1. The J segment lost 7 bases and the V segment lost 8 bases, leaving 13 bases of the junction unmatched. From germline, CDR1 is MNHNS and CDR2 SASEGT. The CDR3 length is 15 residues. DNA for the CDR3: TGTGCCAGCGACCTGGACAGGGCAGGTGCGAATGAGCAGTTCTTA. Its translation is CASDLDRAGANEQFL.

The J gene is TRBJ2-3, the V gene TRBV5-1; D uncertain. This CDR3 contains 16 residues. Germline V gives CDR1 SGHRS, CDR2 YFSETQ. V lost 2 bases to trimming and J lost 0 bases, with 13 bases between them. Here the CDR3 reads CASSFLTDASTDTQYF. CDR3 nucleotide sequence: TGCGCCAGCAGCTTTCTCACGGACGCTAGCACAGATACGCAGTATTTT. Supplemented by reference TRBV5-1 and TRBJ2-3, the full variable domain reads KAGVTQTPRYLIKTRGQQVTLSCSPISGHRSVSWYQQTPGQGLQFLFEYFSETQRNKGNFPGRFSGRQFSNSRSEMNVSTLELGDSALYLCASSFLTDASTDTQYFGPGTRLTVL.

In this sample, this clonotype turned up many times. The rearrangement uses TRBV4-2 and TRBJ1-1; D unclear. With 6 bases removed from V and 2 bases from J, the gap between germline ends came to 13 bases. The germline gives CDR1 LGHNA, CDR2 YNFKEQ. There are 14 residues in the CDR3. CDR3 region: CASSRTRDNTEAFF. Written as DNA, the CDR3 is TGTGCCAGCAGTCGTACACGGGATAACACTGAAGCTTTCTTT.

V is TRBV28 and J is TRBJ2-3, with 13 bases aligning to TRBD2. Germline-derived CDR1 and CDR2 are MDHEN and SYDVKM. There are 16 residues in the CDR3. J lost 3 bases, V lost 4 bases, and 4 bases had no gene match. The CDR3 DNA is TGTGCCAGCAGTTGGGGGACTAGCGGGATGACAGATACGCAGTATTTT. It specifies CASSWGTSGMTDTQYF.

About this clonotype: A much larger clone sits a single nucleotide away, making a read error possible. V and J are TRBV5-1 and TRBJ2-1; D is undetermined. V was shortened by 0 bases and J by 3 bases, with 7 bases between the two germline ends. Germline V gives CDR1 SGHRS, CDR2 YFSETQ. The CDR3 is 14 amino acids. The chain's CDR3 is CASSLGVGYNEQFF. CDR3 DNA: TGCGCCAGCAGCTTGGGAGTGGGCTACAATGAGCAGTTCTTC.

The chain links TRBV6-4 to TRBJ2-2; 10 bases are shared with TRBD1. The CDR3 runs 14 residues. V lost 8 bases, J lost 9 bases, and 9 bases stayed unmatched. Germline loops: CDR1 MRHNA, CDR2 SNTAGT. Here the CDR3 DNA reads TGTGCCAGCCGGACAGGGGGTAACATCAGGGAGCTGTTTTTT. Amino acid sequence: CASRTGGNIRELFF.

On this clonotype itself: The CDR3 does not close with the conserved phenylalanine or tryptophan, likely indicating a read error. The chain employs TRBV29-1 and TRBJ1-5; tentatively, D is TRBD1 (5 bases). Germline lookup yields CDR1 SQVTM and CDR2 ANQGSEA. The CDR3 is made up of 13 amino acids. The CDR3 is CSAQVTSNQLQHL. As DNA, the CDR3 is TGCAGCGCACAGGTTACTTCTAATCAGCTCCAGCATTTA.

With regard to this clonotype: A read error may produce the germline difference seen at one junction end. J is TRBJ1-1 and V is TRBV11-2; possibly TRBD1 for D (5 bases). CDR1 is SGHAT, CDR2 FQNNGV, per germline. This CDR3 comprises 15 residues. The CDR3, as DNA: TGTGTCAGCAGCCTTAGTCAGCACAGGACCTCGGGGGCTTTCTTT. This encodes CVSSLSQHRTSGAFF.

This clonotype was counted only a few times. V and J are TRBV6-5 and TRBJ2-7; 7 nucleotides agree with TRBD1. Germline V CDR1 and CDR2: MNHEY, SVGAGI. V shed 2 bases and J 3 bases; nucleotides not matched to a gene: 7. This CDR3 is 15 amino acids long. The DNA for the CDR3 is TGTGCCAGCAGTTACACAGGGGCCAGGAACTACGAGCAGTACTTC. Residues: CASSYTGARNYEQYF.

With regard to this clonotype: This sequence may be a read error, since a much larger clone differs from it by one base. J is TRBJ1-5 and V is TRBV5-5; TRBD1 might be the D (6 bases). V was clipped by 4 bases and J by 3 bases, with 23 bases between them. CDR3 length: 18 residues. The germline CDR1 and CDR2 sequences are SGHKS and YYEKEE (reference sequence). The CDR3, as DNA: TGTGCCAGCAGCCCTCGTGCCCGACAGGCGATTACCAATCAGCCCCAGCATTTT. It translates to CASSPRARQAITNQPQHF.

J is TRBJ2-7 and V is TRBV5-4, with TRBD1 as a possible D gene (7 bases). The CDR3 runs 14 residues. Looked up from germline, CDR1 is SGHNT and CDR2 is YYREEE (reference sequence). Here the CDR3 DNA reads TGTGCAAGCGGCTTGGGGGCAGGGGGGTGCGAGCAGTACTTC. This codes for CASGLGAGGCEQYF.